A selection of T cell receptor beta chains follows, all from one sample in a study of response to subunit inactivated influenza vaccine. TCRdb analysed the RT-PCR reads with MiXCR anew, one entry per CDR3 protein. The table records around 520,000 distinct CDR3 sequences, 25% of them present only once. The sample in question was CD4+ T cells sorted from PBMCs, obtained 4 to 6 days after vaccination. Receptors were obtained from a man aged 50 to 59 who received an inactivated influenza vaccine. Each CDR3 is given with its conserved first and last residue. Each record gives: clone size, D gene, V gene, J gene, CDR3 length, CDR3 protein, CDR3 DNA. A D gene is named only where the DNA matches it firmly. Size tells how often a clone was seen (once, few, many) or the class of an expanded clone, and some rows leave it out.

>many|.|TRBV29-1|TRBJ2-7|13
CSSQDSRGGEQYF
TGCAGTTCCCAGGACTCCCGAGGGGGTGAGCAGTACTTC
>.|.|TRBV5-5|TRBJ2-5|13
CASSFPGSWSQYF
TGTGCCAGCAGCTTCCCAGGAAGCTGGTCCCAGTACTTC
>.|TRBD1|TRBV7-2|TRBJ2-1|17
CASRGSGDRGQIYEQFF
TGTGCCAGCCGGGGCTCAGGCGACAGGGGGCAAATCTATGAGCAGTTCTTC
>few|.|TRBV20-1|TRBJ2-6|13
CSASRTGANVLTF
TGCAGTGCTAGTAGGACTGGGGCCAACGTCCTGACTTTC
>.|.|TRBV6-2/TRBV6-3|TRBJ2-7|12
CASVGLNYEQYF
TGTGCCAGCGTGGGTTTAAACTACGAGCAGTACTTC
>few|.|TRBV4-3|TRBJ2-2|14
CASSQALGPGELFF
TGCGCCAGCAGCCAGGCCCTAGGGCCCGGGGAGCTGTTTTTT
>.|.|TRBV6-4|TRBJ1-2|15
CASSLSLQGNYGYTF
TGTGCCAGCAGTTTGAGCCTACAGGGAAACTATGGCTACACCTTC
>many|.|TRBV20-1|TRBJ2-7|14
CSAPLLAGAYEQYF
TGCAGTGCTCCGCTCCTGGCAGGAGCCTACGAGCAGTACTTC
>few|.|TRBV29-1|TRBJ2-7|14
CSVEKGPGAYEQYF
TGCAGCGTTGAAAAAGGGCCAGGGGCATACGAGCAGTACTTC
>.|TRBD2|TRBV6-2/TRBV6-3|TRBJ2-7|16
CASSYPIGLAAYEQYF
TGTGCCAGCAGTTACCCTATCGGACTAGCGGCCTACGAGCAGTACTTC
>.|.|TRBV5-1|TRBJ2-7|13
CASQIQGAYEQYF
TGCGCCAGCCAGATACAGGGAGCCTACGAGCAGTACTTC
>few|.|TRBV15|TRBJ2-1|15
CATSRERSGADEQFF
TGTGCCACCAGCAGAGAGCGTTCAGGGGCCGATGAGCAGTTCTTC
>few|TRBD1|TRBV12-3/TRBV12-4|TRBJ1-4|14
CASRKQGMNEKLFF
TGTGCCAGCAGGAAACAGGGGATGAATGAAAAACTGTTTTTT
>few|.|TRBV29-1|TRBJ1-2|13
CSVAQQPNYGYTF
TGCAGCGTCGCTCAGCAGCCTAACTATGGCTACACCTTC
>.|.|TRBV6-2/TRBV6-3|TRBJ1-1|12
CASSYPGREAFF
TGTGCCAGCAGTTACCCGGGCAGGGAAGCTTTCTTT
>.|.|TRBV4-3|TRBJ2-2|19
CASSQVLGQPTQNTGELFF
TGCGCCAGCAGCCAAGTCCTCGGGCAGCCTACACAGAACACCGGGGAGCTGTTTTTT
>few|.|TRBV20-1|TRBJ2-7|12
CSASITKGRGYF
TGCAGTGCTAGCATCACCAAGGGGCGGGGGTACTTC
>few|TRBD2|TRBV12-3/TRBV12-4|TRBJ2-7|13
CATTGLANGEQYF
TGTGCCACTACGGGACTAGCTAACGGCGAGCAGTACTTC
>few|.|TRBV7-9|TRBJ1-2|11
CASSFSSGYTF
TGTGCCAGCAGCTTTTCATCCGGCTACACCTTC
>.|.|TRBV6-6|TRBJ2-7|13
CASSYRQDYEQYF
TGTGCCAGCAGTTACAGGCAGGACTACGAGCAGTACTTC
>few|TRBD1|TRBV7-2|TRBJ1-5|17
CASSQGQGAIRGQPQHF
TGTGCCAGCAGCCAGGGACAGGGGGCAATCAGAGGTCAGCCCCAGCATTTT
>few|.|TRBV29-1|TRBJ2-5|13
CSVALGTGETQYF
TGCAGCGTTGCATTAGGGACGGGAGAGACCCAGTACTTC
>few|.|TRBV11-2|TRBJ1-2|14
CASSKQGRDYGYTF
TGTGCCAGCAGCAAACAGGGACGAGACTATGGCTACACCTTC
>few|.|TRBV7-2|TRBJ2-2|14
CASSSGINTGELFF
TGTGCCAGCAGCTCCGGGATCAACACCGGGGAGCTGTTTTTT
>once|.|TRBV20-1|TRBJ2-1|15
CSARDLAARVDEQFF
TGCAGTGCTAGAGATTTGGCGGCTCGGGTCGATGAGCAGTTCTTC
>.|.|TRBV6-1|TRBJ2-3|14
CASSEAPGPRTQYF
TGTGCCAGCAGTGAAGCCCCGGGGCCGCGGACGCAGTATTTT